The TCR beta chain under discussion was sequenced for a study of blood T cell repertoires in COVID-19. Looking at the study overall: Whether acute or convalescent, the COVID-19 samples came from the United States, Italy and Spain. PBMCs, B-cell-depleted T cells, or T cells were the source of the cDNA or gDNA that made up the material.

Here immunoSEQ multiplex PCR was the method, and the copy in TCRdb shows in-frame clones only, minus some. The table lists approximately 330,000 clones, roughly 89% of them singletons. The CDR3 is 16 amino acids. The V gene's germline CDR1 is SNHLY and CDR2 FYNNEI. Unmatched junction bases numbered 10, after V lost 6 bases and J lost 2 bases. Seattle's enrolled individuals joined amid active infection and were then monitored longitudinally. The sample comprised peripheral blood. This clonotype was obtained from a man aged 30 to 39 with COVID-19, enrolled during active disease. V is TRBV2 and J is TRBJ2-5, with 9 bases identical to TRBD2. In DNA, the CDR3 is TGTGCCAGCAGCCCACGGAGCGGGAGGACTCAAGAGACCCAGTACTTC. Its translation is CASSPRSGRTQETQYF.